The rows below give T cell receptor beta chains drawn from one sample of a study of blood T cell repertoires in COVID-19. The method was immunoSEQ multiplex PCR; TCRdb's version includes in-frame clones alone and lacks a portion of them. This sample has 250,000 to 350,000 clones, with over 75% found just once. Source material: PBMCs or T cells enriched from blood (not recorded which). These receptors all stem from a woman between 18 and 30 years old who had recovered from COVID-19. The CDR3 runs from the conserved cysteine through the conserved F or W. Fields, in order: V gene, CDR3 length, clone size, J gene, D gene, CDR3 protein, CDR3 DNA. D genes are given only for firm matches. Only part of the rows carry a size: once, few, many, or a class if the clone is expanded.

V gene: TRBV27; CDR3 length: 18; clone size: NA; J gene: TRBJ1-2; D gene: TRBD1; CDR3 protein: CASRHLGPRVQGAAGYTF; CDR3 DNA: TGTGCCAGCAGACACCTTGGGCCTCGCGTACAGGGGGCGGCCGGCTACACCTTC
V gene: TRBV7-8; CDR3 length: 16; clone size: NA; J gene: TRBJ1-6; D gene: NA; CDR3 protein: CASSLGGGGRNSPLHF; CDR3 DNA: TGTGCCAGCAGCTTAGGTGGGGGGGGAAGGAATTCACCCCTCCACTTT
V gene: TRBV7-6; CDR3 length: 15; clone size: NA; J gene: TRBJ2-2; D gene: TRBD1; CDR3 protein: CASSGQGRRTGELFF; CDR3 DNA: TGTGCCAGCAGCGGACAGGGTCGGAGGACCGGGGAGCTGTTTTTT
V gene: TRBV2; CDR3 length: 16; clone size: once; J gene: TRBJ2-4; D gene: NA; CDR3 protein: CASSEGRQARQGIQYF; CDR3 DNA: TGTGCCAGCAGTGAAGGCCGACAGGCCCGTCAGGGGATTCAGTACTTC
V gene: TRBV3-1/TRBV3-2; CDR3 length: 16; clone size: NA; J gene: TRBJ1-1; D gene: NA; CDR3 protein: CASSQDNGIMGTEAFF; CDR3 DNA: TGTGCCAGCAGCCAAGATAACGGGATAATGGGCACTGAAGCTTTCTTT
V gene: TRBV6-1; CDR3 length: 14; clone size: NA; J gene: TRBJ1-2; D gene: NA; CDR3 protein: CASSEAPSVYGYTF; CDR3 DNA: TGTGCCAGCAGTGAAGCGCCGTCAGTCTATGGCTACACCTTC
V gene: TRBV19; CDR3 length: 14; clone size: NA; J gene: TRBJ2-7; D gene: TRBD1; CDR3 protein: CASRRQGLGYEQYF; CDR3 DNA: TGTGCCAGTAGAAGACAGGGCCTCGGGTACGAGCAGTACTTC
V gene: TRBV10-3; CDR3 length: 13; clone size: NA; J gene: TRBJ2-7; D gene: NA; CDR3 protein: CAIIGEETYEQYF; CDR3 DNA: TGTGCCATCATAGGGGAGGAGACCTACGAGCAGTACTTC
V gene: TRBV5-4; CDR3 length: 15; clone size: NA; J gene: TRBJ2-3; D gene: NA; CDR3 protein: CASSTQQGGTDTQYF; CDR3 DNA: TGTGCCAGCAGCACCCAACAGGGTGGCACAGATACGCAGTATTTT
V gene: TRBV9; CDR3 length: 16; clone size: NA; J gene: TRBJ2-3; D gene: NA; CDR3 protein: CASSVRAGTSTDTQYF; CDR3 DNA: TGTGCCAGCAGCGTCAGGGCGGGGACTAGCACAGATACGCAGTATTTT
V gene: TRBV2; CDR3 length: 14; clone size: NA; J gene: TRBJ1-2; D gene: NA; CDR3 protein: CASSVGMGGYGYTF; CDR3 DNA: TGTGCCAGCAGTGTAGGCATGGGAGGGTATGGCTACACCTTC
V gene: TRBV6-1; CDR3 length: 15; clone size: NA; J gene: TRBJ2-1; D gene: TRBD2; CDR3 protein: CASSEVGLAGGEQFF; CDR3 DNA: TGTGCCAGCAGTGAAGTCGGGCTAGCGGGGGGGGAACAGTTCTTC
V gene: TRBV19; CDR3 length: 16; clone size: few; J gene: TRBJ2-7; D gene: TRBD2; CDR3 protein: CASSTFRGGANYEQYF; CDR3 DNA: TGTGCCAGTAGTACCTTCCGCGGGGGGGCGAACTACGAGCAGTACTTC
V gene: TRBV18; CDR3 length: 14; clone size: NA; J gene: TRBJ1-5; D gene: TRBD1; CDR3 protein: CASSDRDLNQPQHF; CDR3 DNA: TGTGCCAGCTCAGACAGGGATCTTAATCAGCCCCAGCATTTT
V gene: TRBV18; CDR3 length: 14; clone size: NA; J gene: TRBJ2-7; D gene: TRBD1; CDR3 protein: CASSLLDREYEQYF; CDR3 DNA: TGTGCCAGCTCACTCCTCGACAGGGAGTACGAGCAGTACTTC
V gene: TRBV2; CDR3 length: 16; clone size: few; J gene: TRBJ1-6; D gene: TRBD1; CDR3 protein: CASRKGQGARGSPLHF; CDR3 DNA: TGTGCCAGCAGGAAGGGACAGGGGGCGAGAGGTTCACCCCTCCACTTT
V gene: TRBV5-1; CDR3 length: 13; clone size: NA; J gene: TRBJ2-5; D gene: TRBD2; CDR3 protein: CASSLLGGETQYF; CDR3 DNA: TGCGCCAGCAGCTTGTTGGGAGGGGAGACCCAGTACTTC
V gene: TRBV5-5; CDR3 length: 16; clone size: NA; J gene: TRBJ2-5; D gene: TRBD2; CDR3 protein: CASSLAGLAGEETQYF; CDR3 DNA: TGTGCCAGCAGCTTGGCGGGACTAGCGGGGGAGGAGACCCAGTACTTC
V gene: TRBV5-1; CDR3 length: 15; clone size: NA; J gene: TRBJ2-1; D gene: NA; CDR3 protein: CASSSGGSFGNEQFF; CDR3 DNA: TGCGCCAGCAGCTCAGGGGGGAGTTTCGGCAATGAGCAGTTCTTC
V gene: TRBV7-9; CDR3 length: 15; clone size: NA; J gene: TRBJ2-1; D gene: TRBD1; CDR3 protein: CASSHRDSLYNEQFF; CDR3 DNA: TGTGCCAGCAGCCACCGGGACAGTTTGTACAATGAGCAGTTCTTC
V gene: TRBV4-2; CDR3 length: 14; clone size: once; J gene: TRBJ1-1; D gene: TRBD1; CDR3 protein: CASSQDGEGGKAFF; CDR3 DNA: TGTGCCAGCAGCCAAGATGGTGAAGGGGGCAAAGCTTTCTTT
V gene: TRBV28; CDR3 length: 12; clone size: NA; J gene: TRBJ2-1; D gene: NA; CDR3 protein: CASSEYRFHQFF; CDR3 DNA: TGTGCCAGCAGTGAATACAGGTTCCATCAGTTCTTC
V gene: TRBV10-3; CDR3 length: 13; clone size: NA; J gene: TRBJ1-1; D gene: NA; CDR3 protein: CAISESRDTEAFF; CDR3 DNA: TGTGCCATCAGTGAGTCCCGGGACACTGAAGCTTTCTTT
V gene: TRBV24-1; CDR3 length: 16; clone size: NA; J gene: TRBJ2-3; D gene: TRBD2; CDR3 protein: CATSGPGLAGTDTQYF; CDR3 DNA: TGTGCCACCAGTGGACCGGGACTAGCGGGCACAGATACGCAGTATTTT
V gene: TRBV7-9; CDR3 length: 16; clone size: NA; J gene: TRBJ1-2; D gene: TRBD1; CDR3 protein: CASSIQGGLDDYGYTF; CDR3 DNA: TGTGCCAGCAGCATACAGGGGGGATTGGACGACTATGGCTACACCTTC
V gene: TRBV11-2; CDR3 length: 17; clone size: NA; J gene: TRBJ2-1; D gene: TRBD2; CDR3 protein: CASSRALAGHNDNEQFF; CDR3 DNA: TGTGCCAGCAGCCGAGCTTTAGCGGGGCATAACGACAATGAGCAGTTCTTC
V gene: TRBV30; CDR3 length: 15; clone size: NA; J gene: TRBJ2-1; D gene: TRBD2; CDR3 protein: CAWSYSGGPSNEQFF; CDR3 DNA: TGTGCCTGGAGTTATAGCGGGGGCCCTTCGAATGAGCAGTTCTTC
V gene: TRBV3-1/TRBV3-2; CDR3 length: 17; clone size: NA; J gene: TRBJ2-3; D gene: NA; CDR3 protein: CASSPAHVAGLEDTQYF; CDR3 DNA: TGTGCCAGCAGCCCCGCGCACGTCGCGGGCCTGGAAGATACGCAGTATTTT
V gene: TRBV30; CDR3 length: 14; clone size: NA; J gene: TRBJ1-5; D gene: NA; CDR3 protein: CAPSWGDGSQPQHF; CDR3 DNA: TGTGCCCCCTCCTGGGGGGACGGGAGTCAGCCCCAGCATTTT
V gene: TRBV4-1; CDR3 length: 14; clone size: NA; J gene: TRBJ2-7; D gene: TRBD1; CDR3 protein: CASSRGQGDYEQYF; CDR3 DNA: TGCGCCAGCAGCCGAGGACAGGGGGACTACGAGCAGTACTTC
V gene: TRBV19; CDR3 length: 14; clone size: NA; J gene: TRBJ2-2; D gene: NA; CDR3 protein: CASTSGTFTGELFF; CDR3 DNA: TGTGCCAGTACCTCCGGGACTTTTACCGGGGAGCTGTTTTTT
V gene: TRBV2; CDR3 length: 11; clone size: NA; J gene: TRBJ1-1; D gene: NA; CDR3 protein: CARQGNTEAFF; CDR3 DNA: TGTGCCAGACAGGGGAACACTGAAGCTTTCTTT
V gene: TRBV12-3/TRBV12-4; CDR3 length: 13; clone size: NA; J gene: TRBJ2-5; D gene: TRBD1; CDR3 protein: CASRTRGRETQYF; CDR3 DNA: TGTGCCAGCAGAACCAGGGGGAGAGAGACCCAGTACTTC
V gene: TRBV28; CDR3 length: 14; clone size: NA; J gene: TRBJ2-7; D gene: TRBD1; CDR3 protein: CASSYGTGSYEQYF; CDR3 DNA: TGTGCCAGCAGTTACGGGACAGGGTCCTACGAGCAGTACTTC
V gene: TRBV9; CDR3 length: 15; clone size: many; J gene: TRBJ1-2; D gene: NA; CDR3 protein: CASSSRTGGNYGYTF; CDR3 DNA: TGTGCCAGCAGCTCCCGAACGGGGGGCAACTATGGCTACACCTTC
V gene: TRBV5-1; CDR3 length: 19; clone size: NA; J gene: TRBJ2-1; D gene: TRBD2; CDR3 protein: CASSSTSGGAVSSYNEQFF; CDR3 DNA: TGCGCCAGCAGCTCTACTAGCGGGGGGGCCGTTTCGTCCTACAATGAGCAGTTCTTC
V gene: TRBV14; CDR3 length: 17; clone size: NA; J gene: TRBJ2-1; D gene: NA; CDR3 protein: CASRQGTLQPIYNEQFF; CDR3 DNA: TGTGCCAGCAGACAAGGGACTCTCCAACCGATCTACAATGAGCAGTTCTTC
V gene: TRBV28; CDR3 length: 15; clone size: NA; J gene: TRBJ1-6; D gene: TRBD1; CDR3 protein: CASSEDRADASPLHF; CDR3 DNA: TGTGCCAGCAGTGAAGACAGGGCGGATGCTTCACCCCTCCACTTT
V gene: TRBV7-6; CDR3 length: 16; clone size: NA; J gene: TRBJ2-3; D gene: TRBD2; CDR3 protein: CASSLGLAGGSDTQYF; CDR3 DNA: TGTGCCAGCAGCTTAGGACTAGCGGGGGGGTCGGATACGCAGTATTTT
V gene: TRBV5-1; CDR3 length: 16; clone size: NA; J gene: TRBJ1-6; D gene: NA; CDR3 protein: CASSLAGHSYNSPLHF; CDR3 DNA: TGCGCCAGCAGCTTGGCCGGACACTCCTATAATTCACCCCTCCACTTT
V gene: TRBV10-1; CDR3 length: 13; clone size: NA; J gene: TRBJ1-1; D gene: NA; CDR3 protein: CARAKDCYTEAFF; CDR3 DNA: TGCGCCAGGGCAAAGGACTGTTACACTGAAGCTTTCTTT
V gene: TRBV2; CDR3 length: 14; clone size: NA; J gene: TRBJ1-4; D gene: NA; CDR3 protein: CASSAQGTNEKLFF; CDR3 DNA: TGTGCCAGCAGTGCACAGGGAACTAATGAAAAACTGTTTTTT
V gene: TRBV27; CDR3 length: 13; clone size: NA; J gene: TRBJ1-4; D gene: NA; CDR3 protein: CASSFWGDEKLFF; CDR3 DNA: TGTGCCAGCAGTTTTTGGGGAGACGAAAAACTGTTTTTT
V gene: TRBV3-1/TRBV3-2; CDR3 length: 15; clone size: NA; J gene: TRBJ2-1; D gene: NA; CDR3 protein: CASSQETEGYNEQFF; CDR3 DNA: TGTGCCAGCAGCCAAGAAACGGAGGGGTACAATGAGCAGTTCTTC
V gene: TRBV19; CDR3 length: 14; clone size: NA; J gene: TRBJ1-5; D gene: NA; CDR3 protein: CASQDTVSNQPQHF; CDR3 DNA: TGTGCCAGCCAGGACACGGTTAGCAATCAGCCCCAGCATTTT
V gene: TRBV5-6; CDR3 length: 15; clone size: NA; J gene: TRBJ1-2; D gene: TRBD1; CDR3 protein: CASSLVETGFSGYTF; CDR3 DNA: TGTGCCAGCAGCTTGGTGGAGACAGGGTTCTCTGGCTACACCTTC
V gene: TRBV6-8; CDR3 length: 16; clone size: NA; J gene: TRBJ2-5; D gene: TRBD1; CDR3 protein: CASSAPGQGARETQYF; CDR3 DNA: TGTGCCAGCAGTGCTCCGGGACAGGGGGCTAGGGAGACCCAGTACTTC
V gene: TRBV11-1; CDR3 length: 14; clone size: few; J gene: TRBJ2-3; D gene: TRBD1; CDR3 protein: CASTSGQSTDTQYF; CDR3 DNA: TGTGCCAGCACCTCGGGACAGAGCACAGATACGCAGTATTTT
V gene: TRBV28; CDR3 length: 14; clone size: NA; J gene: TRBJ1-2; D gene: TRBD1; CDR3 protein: CASSFPGGASGYTF; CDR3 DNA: TGTGCCAGCAGTTTCCCAGGGGGCGCTTCTGGCTACACCTTC
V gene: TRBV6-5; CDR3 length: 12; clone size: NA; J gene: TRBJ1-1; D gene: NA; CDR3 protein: CASSYGGQEAFF; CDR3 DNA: TGTGCCAGCAGTTACGGTGGACAGGAAGCTTTCTTT
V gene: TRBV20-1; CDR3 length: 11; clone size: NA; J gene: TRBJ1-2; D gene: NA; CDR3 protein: CSASGTYGYTF; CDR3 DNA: TGCAGTGCTAGCGGTACCTATGGCTACACCTTC
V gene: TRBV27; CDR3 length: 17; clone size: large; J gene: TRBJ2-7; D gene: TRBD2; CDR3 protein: CASSFTLTGGIPYEQYF; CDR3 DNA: TGTGCCAGCAGTTTCACCCTGACGGGGGGGATCCCCTACGAGCAGTACTTC
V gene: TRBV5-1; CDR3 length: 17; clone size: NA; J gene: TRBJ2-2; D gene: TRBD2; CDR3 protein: CASSFSLAGGNTGELFF; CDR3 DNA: TGCGCCAGCAGCTTTTCACTAGCGGGGGGCAACACCGGGGAGCTGTTTTTT
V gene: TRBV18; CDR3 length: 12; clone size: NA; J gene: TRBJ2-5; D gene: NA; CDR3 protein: CASSPDGETQYF; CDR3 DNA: TGTGCCAGCTCACCCGACGGGGAGACCCAGTACTTC
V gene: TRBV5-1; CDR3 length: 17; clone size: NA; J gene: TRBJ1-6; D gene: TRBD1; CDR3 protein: CASSLEGQGTYNSPLHF; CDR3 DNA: TGCGCCAGCAGCTTGGAAGGACAGGGGACCTATAATTCACCCCTCCACTTT
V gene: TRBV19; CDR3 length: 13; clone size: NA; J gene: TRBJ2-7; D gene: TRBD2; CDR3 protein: CASSAGVTYEQYF; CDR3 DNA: TGTGCCAGTAGTGCGGGGGTAACCTACGAGCAGTACTTC
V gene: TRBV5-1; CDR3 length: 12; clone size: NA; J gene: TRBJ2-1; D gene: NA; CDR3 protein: CASSFGYNEQFF; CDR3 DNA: TGCGCCAGCAGCTTCGGGTACAATGAGCAGTTCTTC
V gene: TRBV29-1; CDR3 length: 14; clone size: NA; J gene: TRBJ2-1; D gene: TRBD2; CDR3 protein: CSALSGGIYNEQFF; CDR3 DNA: TGCAGCGCCCTGAGCGGGGGGATCTACAATGAGCAGTTCTTC
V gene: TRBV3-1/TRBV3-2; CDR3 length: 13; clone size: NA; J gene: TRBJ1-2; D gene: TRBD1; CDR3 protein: CASSLGQAYGYTF; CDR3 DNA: TGTGCCAGCAGCTTGGGACAGGCCTATGGCTACACCTTC